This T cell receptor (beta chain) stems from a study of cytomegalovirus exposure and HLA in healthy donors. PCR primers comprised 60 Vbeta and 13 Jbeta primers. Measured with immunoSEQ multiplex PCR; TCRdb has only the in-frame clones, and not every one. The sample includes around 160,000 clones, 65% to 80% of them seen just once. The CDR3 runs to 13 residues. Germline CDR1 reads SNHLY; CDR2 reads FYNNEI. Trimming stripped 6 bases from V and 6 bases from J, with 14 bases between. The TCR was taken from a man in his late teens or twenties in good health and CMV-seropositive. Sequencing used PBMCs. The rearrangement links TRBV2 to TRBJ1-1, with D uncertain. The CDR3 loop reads CASRTFRTPEAFF. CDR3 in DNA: TGTGCCAGCAGGACTTTCAGAACCCCTGAAGCTTTCTTT.